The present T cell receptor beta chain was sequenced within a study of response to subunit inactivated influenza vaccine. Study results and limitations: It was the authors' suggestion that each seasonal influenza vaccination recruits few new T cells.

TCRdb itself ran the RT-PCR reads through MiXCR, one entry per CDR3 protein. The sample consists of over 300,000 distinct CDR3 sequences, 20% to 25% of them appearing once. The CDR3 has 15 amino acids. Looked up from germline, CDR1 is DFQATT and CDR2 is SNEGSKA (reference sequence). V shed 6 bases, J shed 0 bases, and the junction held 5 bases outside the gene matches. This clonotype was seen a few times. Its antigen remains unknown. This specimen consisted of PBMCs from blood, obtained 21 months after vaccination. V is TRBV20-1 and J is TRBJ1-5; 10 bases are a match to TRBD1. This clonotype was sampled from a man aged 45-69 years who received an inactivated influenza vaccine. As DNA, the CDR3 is TGCAGTGCCGGACAGGGGGGAAATAGCAATCAGCCCCAGCATTTT. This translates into CSAGQGGNSNQPQHF.